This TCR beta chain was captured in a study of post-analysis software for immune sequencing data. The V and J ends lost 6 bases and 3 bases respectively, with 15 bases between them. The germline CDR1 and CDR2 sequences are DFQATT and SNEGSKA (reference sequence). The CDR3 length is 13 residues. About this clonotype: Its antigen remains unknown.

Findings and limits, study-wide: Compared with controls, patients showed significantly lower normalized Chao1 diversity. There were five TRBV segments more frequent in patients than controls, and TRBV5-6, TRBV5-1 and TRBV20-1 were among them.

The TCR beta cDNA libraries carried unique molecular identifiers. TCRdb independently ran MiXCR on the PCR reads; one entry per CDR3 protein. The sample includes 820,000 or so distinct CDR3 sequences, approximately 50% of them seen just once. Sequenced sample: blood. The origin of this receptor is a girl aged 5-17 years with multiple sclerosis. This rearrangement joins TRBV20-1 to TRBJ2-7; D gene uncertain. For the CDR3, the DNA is TGCAGTGCCCTTCTGGGCAGGAACTACGAGCAGTACTTC. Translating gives CSALLGRNYEQYF.